This TCR beta chain was found in a study of blood T cell repertoires in COVID-19. About the study: T cells, B-cell-depleted T cells, or PBMCs supplied cDNA or gDNA.

This clone was picked up one time. In the authors' workflow: Nucleated cell number was recorded as an estimate derived from reference gene primer amplification. Measured with immunoSEQ multiplex PCR; TCRdb has only the in-frame clones, and not every one. The V and J calls and the clone size are those of that table, but D and trimming were determined from the DNA. Of 330,000 or so clones listed, around 87% are singletons. This TCR was recovered from a man aged 40-49 years in a cohort exposed to, infected with or recovered from COVID-19 (not recorded which). Sample: PBMCs or T cells enriched from blood (not recorded which).

This CDR3 is CASSERGVGLSGNTIYF. DNA for the CDR3: TGTGCCAGTAGCGAGCGTGGGGTAGGACTCTCTGGAAACACCATATATTTT. The chain employs TRBV19 and TRBJ1-3; D uncertain. Germline V gene data show CDR1 as LNHDA and CDR2 as SQIVND (reference sequence). This CDR3 region has 17 residues. The V gene lost 6 bases and the J gene lost 0 bases, with 18 bases spanning the gap. Using reference TRBV19 and TRBJ1-3 for the parts outside the CDR3, the full variable domain is DGGITQSPKYLFRKEGQNVTLSCEQNLNHDAMYWYRQDPGQGLRLIYYSQIVNDFQKGDIAEGYSVSREKKESFPLTVTSAQKNPTAFYLCASSERGVGLSGNTIYFGEGSWLTVV.